This T cell receptor beta chain was retrieved from a study of blood T cells in healthy people across ages. The wider study: About one barcoded beta molecule per two T cells was the capture yield of template switching.

Study results and limitations: Age showed a roughly linear inverse relationship with TCR beta diversity per million T cells.

V trimming: 4 bases; J trimming: 6 bases; junction bases outside the gene matches: 3. This CDR3 contains 11 residues. Germline CDR1 reads GTSNPN; CDR2 reads SVGIG (reference sequence). As to this clonotype: Its matching antigen is unknown.

Next came a second PCR, run for about 6 to 12 cycles, which used a sample-barcoded 5' primer along with a J-beta primer mix. Each cDNA molecule was tagged by a template-switch adaptor that had 12 random nucleotides. MiXCR was run by TCRdb on the 5' RACE reads, yielding one entry per CDR3 protein. The data show hundreds of thousands of distinct CDR3 sequences, about 26% seen once. Samples each had at least 5 micrograms of total RNA extracted. The sample was also reused in another study, on T cells of mothers and their children.

This clonotype was sampled from a boy aged 2 to 10 in good health. Material for sequencing was blood. V and J are TRBV30 and TRBJ2-7; 7 bases agree with TRBD1. The CDR3 is CAWTQGTEQYF. CDR3 nucleotide sequence: TGTGCCTGGACACAGGGGACCGAGCAGTACTTC.